These 8 T cell receptor beta chains were all obtained from the same sample, sequenced in a study of shared clonotypes between healthy human individuals. Clones were read by immunoSEQ multiplex PCR, and TCRdb kept only the in-frame ones, dropping some. The data show about 490,000 clones, over 75% seen once. The specimen sequenced was PBMCs. The receptors stem from a woman between 40 and 55 years old in good health. Some clones in this sample may be carry-over from other donors' samples.

This clone is medium-sized. At the DNA level, this CDR3 is encoded by other sequences in the same sample as well. The chain recombines TRBV2 with TRBJ1-5; 9 bases map to TRBD1. After removal of 7 bases from V and 7 bases from J, the junction contained 8 bases not matched to a gene. The CDR3 has 14 residues. Germline-derived CDR1 and CDR2 are SNHLY and FYNNEI. Here the CDR3 DNA reads TGTGCCAGCATGTCTACAGGGGGCCGACAGCCCCAGCATTTT. This sequence encodes CASMSTGGRQPQHF.

The chain joins TRBV10-2 to TRBJ2-5, with D possibly TRBD2 on 7 matching bases. Germline loops: CDR1 WSHSY, CDR2 SAAADI. This CDR3 is 16 amino acids long. V lost 6 bases to trimming and J lost 2 bases, with 19 bases between them. The CDR3 reads CASRGGAAALQETQYF. CDR3 DNA: TGCGCCAGCAGAGGGGGGGCGGCGGCCTTGCAAGAGACCCAGTACTTC.

V usage is TRBV30 and J usage is TRBJ2-7; 10 bases are shared with TRBD2. The DNA end lines up better with TRBJ2-1; the J call may be wrong. The germline CDR1 and CDR2 sequences are GTSNPN and SVGIG (reference sequence). This CDR3 is built from 15 residues. The CDR3 sequence: CAWSGTSGPQNEQFF. DNA of the CDR3: TGTGCCTGGAGTGGGACTAGCGGACCACAGAATGAGCAGTTCTTC.

This chain uses TRBV5-5 with TRBJ2-7, with D possibly being TRBD2 (6 bases). This CDR3 spans 14 amino acids. The V end was cut by 1 base, the J end by 5 bases, with 13 bases between. The germline CDR1 and CDR2 sequences are SGHKS and YYEKEE (reference sequence). The CDR3 DNA reads as TGTGCCAGCAGCTTGTGGAGGGATTCTAACGAGCAGTACTTC. This codes for CASSLWRDSNEQYF.

The genes are TRBV6-5 and TRBJ2-5; 14 nucleotides agree with TRBD2. The V gene end was trimmed by 2 bases and the J gene end by 4 bases; junction bases not matched to a gene: 3. The CDR3 runs 16 residues. CDR1 is MNHEY and CDR2 is SVGAGI in the germline V gene. This chain's CDR3 is CASSYPGTSGRETQYF. The CDR3 DNA follows: TGTGCCAGCAGTTACCCCGGGACTAGCGGGAGAGAGACCCAGTACTTC.

V usage is TRBV11-2 and J usage is TRBJ2-7; D is unresolved. The germline gives CDR1 SGHAT, CDR2 FQNNGV. The length of the CDR3 is 14 residues. Between the trimmed V and J ends, which lost 4 bases and 6 bases, there was a span of 16 bases. This CDR3 is CASSSTRSVFEQYF. The DNA of the CDR3 is TGTGCCAGCAGCTCAACTCGATCCGTGTTCGAGCAGTACTTC.

The chain carries TRBV7-9 and TRBJ1-5; D is ambiguous. Per germline, CDR1 SEHNR and CDR2 FQNEAQ (reference sequence). The CDR3 contains 17 residues. V was shortened by 4 bases and J by 5 bases, with 21 bases between the two germline ends. The DNA for the CDR3 is TGTGCCAGCAGCTACTCTAAGGACTTTCAGACCCATCAGCCCCAGCATTTT. Translation gives CASSYSKDFQTHQPQHF.

The V gene is TRBV6-1, the J gene TRBJ1-2, with no clear D. Trimming removed 1 base from V and 5 bases from J, with 14 bases in between. The CDR3 sequence is 15 residues long. CDR1 is MNHNS, CDR2 SASEGT, per germline. This chain's CDR3 is CASSEVPGVGYGYTF. The CDR3 DNA follows: TGTGCCAGCAGTGAAGTTCCCGGGGTTGGGTATGGCTACACCTTC.